This TCR beta chain stems from a study of T cell responses to AZD1222 COVID-19 vaccine (dated by TCRdb to about 2021). Regarding the complete study: Because spike-specific TCR depth and breadth did not differ between the two schedules, AZD1222 recipients who got a second dose at roughly 4 weeks were pooled with those who got a second dose at roughly 12 weeks. Trial participants were enrolled by age into subgroups of 18-55, 56-69 and 70-plus years, and roughly 150, 30 and 60 TCR-sequenced participants, respectively, were included in these subgroups. TCR sequencing covered fewer than 250 trial participants: 200 to 210 given two doses of AZD1222 and 26 given two doses of MenACWY control vaccine. Beyond this particular receptor, the publication reports: Conclusions about previously exposed vaccinees are limited because only a handful of AZD1222 recipients were SARS-CoV-2 seropositive at baseline. In the small 56-69-year group, the increase in depth fell short of significance, most likely because of low power. Epitopes outside the regions mutated in the B.1.351 and B.1.1.7 variants were reportedly recognized by nearly half of the unique spike-specific TCRs. Participants were mostly white British, with more females than males. The authors suggested clonal diversity may have been underestimated. The whole spike protein was spanned by vaccine-associated CD4 TCRs, and dominant responses were seen in regions 160-218 and 743-854. Because no day 14 peak-response samples were available, the repertoires could be characterized only after the peak T cell response. A significant rise in spike-specific TCR breadth and depth was observed after two AZD1222 doses relative to day 0 and relative to MenACWY recipients.

For this clone: Its antigen has not been determined. Base quality data are lacking; no much larger clone is found one base away.

Per the germline V gene, MDHEN is the CDR1 and SYDVKM is the CDR2. V and J lose 2 bases and 7 bases, and a span of 11 bases separates them. CDR3 length: 13 amino acids, cysteine to phenylalanine. The kept DNA is CDR3 alone, 39 bases in frame from the first base. The CDR3 regions of human TCRbeta chains were subjected to immunosequencing. From the authors' description of their analysis: Repertoire TCRs were matched against a reference library of SARS-CoV-2-specific TCRs generated with the MIRA antigen-specificity platform. Breadth was defined as the fraction of unique TCRs that were SARS-CoV-2-associated. Depth was defined as the fraction of total T cells that were SARS-CoV-2-associated. Each spike-specific TCR was assigned to its reactive spike region and to a CD4 or CD8 class using the MIRA data. Log10-transformed breadth and depth values were compared by one-way ANOVA with Sidak's multiple comparisons tests. Entries here come from immuneACCESS through TCRdb and include only in-frame sequences with V and J called. Some clones fail to appear in such tables; in the studies checked, an unresolved V gene covers under half of the shortfall, and the cause of the remainder is unknown. That table furnishes V, J and clone size, whereas the DNA furnished D and trimming. Counted in this sample were around 100,000 clones; over 70% of them appeared once. 20% to 25% of the sample is held by the ten biggest clonotypes.

Read against the paper, the sample's time point label means: baseline before first vaccination. Samples from vaccinated people were obtained from the UK trials COV001 and COV002, which included a single-blind randomized controlled phase 2/3 trial of AZD1222 (ChAdOx1 nCoV-19) in healthy adults. Trial participant PBMC samples were collected at day 0 and day 28 after the second dose for TCRbeta chain sequencing. The rearranged chain carries TRBV28 and TRBJ1-2, with the D gene not confidently named. The source was peripheral blood, collected on day 0 of AZD1222 vaccination. This sequence originates from an adult in good health. Read as DNA, the sequence is TGTGCCAGCAGTTTACCAGCGGGAAGTGGCTACACCTTC. Translated, it gives CASSLPAGSGYTF.